Given below is one TCR beta chain in context. Antigen specificity is unknown. The CDR3 loop spans 16 amino acids. The germline V gene encodes CDR1 SEHNR and CDR2 FQNEAQ (reference sequence). Trimming at V came to 4 bases and at J to 7 bases, leaving 9 bases not matched to a gene. A multiplex PCR was run with 60 Vbeta primers and 13 Jbeta primers. Clones were sequenced by immunoSEQ multiplex PCR, and TCRdb holds only the in-frame ones, with some missing. The sample contains around 170,000 clones, more than 75% of which appear only once. This sample is part of a study of cytomegalovirus exposure and HLA in healthy donors. Study-level information: Out of 170 million or so T cells, an earlier analysis found some 120 million unique TCR beta sequences in total.

General study points: Common viral pathogens (according to a later analysis) appeared linked to several of the most significant clusters.

The source is a woman in her 50s in good health and CMV-seropositive. The rearrangement links TRBV7-9 to TRBJ2-1, with 11 positions matching TRBD2. The sequencing input was PBMCs. The CDR3 sequence is CASSWDSGGASNEQFF. The CDR3, as DNA: TGTGCCAGCAGCTGGGATAGCGGGGGGGCCTCTAATGAGCAGTTCTTC.